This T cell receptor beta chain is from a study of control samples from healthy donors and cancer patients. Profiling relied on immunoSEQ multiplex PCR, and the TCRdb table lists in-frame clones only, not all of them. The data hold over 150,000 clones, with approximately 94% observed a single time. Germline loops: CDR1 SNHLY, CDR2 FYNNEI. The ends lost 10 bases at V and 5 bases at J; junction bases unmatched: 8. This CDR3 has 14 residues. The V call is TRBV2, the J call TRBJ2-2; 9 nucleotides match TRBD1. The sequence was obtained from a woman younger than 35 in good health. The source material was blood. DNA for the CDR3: TGTGCCACCACCCAAGGACAGGGGACCGGGGAGCTGTTTTTT. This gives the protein CATTQGQGTGELFF.